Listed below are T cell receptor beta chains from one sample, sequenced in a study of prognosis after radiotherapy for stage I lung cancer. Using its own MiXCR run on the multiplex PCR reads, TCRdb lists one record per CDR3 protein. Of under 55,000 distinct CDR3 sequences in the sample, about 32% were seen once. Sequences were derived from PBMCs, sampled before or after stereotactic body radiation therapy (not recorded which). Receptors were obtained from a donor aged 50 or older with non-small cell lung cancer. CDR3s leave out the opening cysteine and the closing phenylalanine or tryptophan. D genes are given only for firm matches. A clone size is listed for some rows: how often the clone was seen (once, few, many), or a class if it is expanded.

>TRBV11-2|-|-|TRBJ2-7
SSRGWREGVEQY
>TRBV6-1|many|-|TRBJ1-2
ASSEVWANYGYT
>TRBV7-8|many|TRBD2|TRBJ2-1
ASSLTSGSFNEQF
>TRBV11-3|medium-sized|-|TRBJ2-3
ASSFRRGSDTQY
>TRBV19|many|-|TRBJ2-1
ASSISLGYNEQF
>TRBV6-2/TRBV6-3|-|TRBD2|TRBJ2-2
ASSLGLAGEYGTGELF
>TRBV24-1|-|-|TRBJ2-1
ATSDARLHNDQF
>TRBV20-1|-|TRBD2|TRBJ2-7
SAAPKGLAGVSEQY
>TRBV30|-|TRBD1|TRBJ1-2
AWLTGATDFYGYT
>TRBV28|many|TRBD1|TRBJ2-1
ASSSPHRGYEQF
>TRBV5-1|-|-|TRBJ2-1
ASSLVGVHGHREQF
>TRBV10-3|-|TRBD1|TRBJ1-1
AISEGTDGGGRTEAF